One sample yielded the 8 T cell receptor beta chains listed below, sequenced in a study of T cell repertoires in cytomegalovirus infection. TCRdb analysed the reads with MiXCR anew, one entry per CDR3 protein. The table has some 700,000 distinct CDR3 sequences, about 40% seen once. Material: PBMCs. The receptors were gathered from a human donor in good health (CMV status not recorded). Some clones in this sample may be carry-over from other donors' samples.

V is TRBV7-6 and J is TRBJ2-2; D could derive from TRBD1 or TRBD2 (6 bases each). The CDR3 length is 16 residues. Germline V gene lookup returns CDR1 SGHVS and CDR2 FNYEAQ. Trimming shortened V by 4 bases and J by 1 base, and 13 bases separated the two germline ends. CDR3: CASSSHRGLNTGELFF. The CDR3 bases are TGTGCCAGCAGCTCGCACCGGGGGCTGAACACCGGGGAGCTGTTTTTT.

There are many counts of this clonotype. The chain has TRBV7-2 and TRBJ2-1; 14 nucleotides match TRBD2. Trimming at V came to 2 bases and at J to 6 bases, leaving 3 bases not matched to a gene. The germline V gene encodes CDR1 SGHTA and CDR2 FQGNSA. The CDR3 runs to 16 residues. The CDR3 spells CASSLNGLAGGNEQFF. DNA of the CDR3: TGTGCCAGCAGCTTAAACGGACTAGCGGGAGGCAATGAGCAGTTCTTC.

The gene calls are TRBV6-6 and TRBJ1-5, with D possibly being TRBD1 (6 bases). This CDR3 is 18 amino acids long. Germline CDR1 is MNHNY and CDR2 is SVGAGI (reference sequence). The V and J ends lost 4 bases and 1 base respectively, with 20 bases between them. The DNA for the CDR3 is TGTGCCAGCAGTTCAGGCGGAGGGGTCAGGGGCAGCAATCAGCCCCAGCATTTT. This translates into CASSSGGGVRGSNQPQHF.

The chain joins TRBV20-1 to TRBJ2-7; 7 nucleotides agree with TRBD1. This CDR3 contains 16 residues. Per the germline V gene, CDR1 is DFQATT and CDR2 is SNEGSKA (reference sequence). V lost 0 bases to trimming and J lost 4 bases; unmatched junction nucleotides: 12. The CDR3 DNA sequence: TGCAGTGCTAGAGATACGATAGGGGGCTTAGGTTACGAGCAGTACTTC. Translated, it gives CSARDTIGGLGYEQYF.

V usage is TRBV19 and J usage is TRBJ2-1; 7 bases map to TRBD1. The CDR3 runs 12 residues. Germline V CDR1 and CDR2: LNHDA, SQIVND (reference sequence). The V gene end was trimmed by 2 bases and the J gene end by 12 bases; junction bases not matched to a gene: 4. The DNA of the CDR3 is TGTGCCAGTAGTATATCCGGGGACAGGCAGTTCTTC. Its translation: CASSISGDRQFF.

This clonotype has a count of ten or more. This sequence joins TRBV7-2 and TRBJ1-2, with D hard to call. Germline CDR1 reads SGHTA; CDR2 reads FQGNSA. The V end lost 2 bases, the J end lost 5 bases, and 6 bases lay between the germline ends. The CDR3 is 12 amino acids. CDR3 loop: CASSLNFYGYTF. In nucleotides, the CDR3 is TGTGCCAGCAGCTTAAACTTTTATGGCTACACCTTC.

This clonotype came up once. V usage is TRBV28 and J usage is TRBJ1-1; the D gene is possibly TRBD1 (5 bases). Germline CDR1 and CDR2: MDHEN and SYDVKM. Trimming stripped 8 bases from V and 3 bases from J, with 13 bases between. The CDR3 sequence is 13 residues long. As DNA, the CDR3 is TGTGCCAGCCATAGGGGAGGGGACACTGAAGCTTTCTTT. Amino acids: CASHRGGDTEAFF.

A remark on this clonotype: Given a much more abundant clone one base away, this may be a read error. The chain combines TRBV5-1 with TRBJ1-1, with a possible D match to TRBD1 (5 bases). From germline, CDR1 is SGHRS and CDR2 YFSETQ. Trimming cost V 4 bases and J 0 bases, with 7 bases left between them. The CDR3 has 13 amino acids. The CDR3 is CASSGAVNTEAFF. The CDR3 DNA reads as TGCGCCAGCAGCGGGGCGGTGAACACTGAAGCTTTCTTT.